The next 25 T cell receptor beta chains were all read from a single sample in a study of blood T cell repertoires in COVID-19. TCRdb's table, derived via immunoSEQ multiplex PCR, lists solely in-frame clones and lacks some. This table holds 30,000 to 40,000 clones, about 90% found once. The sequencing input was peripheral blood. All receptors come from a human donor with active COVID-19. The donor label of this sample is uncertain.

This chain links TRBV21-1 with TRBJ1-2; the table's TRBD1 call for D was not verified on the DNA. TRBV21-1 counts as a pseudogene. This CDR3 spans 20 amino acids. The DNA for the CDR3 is TGTGCCAGCAGCCCCAAGAAACCACACCGCAGGCAGACCACTAACTATGGCTACACCTTC. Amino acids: CASSPKKPHRRQTTNYGYTF.

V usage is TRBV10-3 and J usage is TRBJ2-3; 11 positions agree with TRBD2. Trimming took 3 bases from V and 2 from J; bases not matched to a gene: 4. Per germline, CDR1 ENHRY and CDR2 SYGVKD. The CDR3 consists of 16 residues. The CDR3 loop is CAISDPGLAVTDTQYF. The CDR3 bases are TGTGCCATCAGTGACCCGGGACTAGCGGTCACAGATACGCAGTATTTT.

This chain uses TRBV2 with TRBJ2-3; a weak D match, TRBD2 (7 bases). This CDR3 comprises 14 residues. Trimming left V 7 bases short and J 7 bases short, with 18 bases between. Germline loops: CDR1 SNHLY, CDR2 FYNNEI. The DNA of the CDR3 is TGTGCCAGCACGGGGGGCCAGGGATATAATACGCAGTATTTT. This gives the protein CASTGGQGYNTQYF.

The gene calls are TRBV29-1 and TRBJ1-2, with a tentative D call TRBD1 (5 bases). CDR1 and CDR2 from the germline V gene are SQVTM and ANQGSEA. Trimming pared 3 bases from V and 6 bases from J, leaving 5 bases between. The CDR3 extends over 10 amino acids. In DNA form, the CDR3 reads TGCAGCGTTGACAGGGATGGCTACACCTTC. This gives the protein CSVDRDGYTF.

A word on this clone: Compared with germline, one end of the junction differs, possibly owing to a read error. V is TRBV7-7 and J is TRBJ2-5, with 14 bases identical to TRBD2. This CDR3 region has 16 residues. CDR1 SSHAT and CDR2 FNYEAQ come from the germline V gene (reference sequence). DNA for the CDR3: TGTGCTAGCAGCCTAGGACTAGCGGGGGGTTCAGAGACCCAGTACTTC. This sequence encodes CASSLGLAGGSETQYF.

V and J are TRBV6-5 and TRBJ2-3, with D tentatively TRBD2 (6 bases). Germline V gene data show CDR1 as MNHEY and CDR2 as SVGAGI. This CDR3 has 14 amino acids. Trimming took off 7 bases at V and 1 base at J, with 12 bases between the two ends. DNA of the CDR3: TGTGCCAGCATGGAGGGTAGCGGCACAGATACGCAGTATTTT. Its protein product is CASMEGSGTDTQYF.

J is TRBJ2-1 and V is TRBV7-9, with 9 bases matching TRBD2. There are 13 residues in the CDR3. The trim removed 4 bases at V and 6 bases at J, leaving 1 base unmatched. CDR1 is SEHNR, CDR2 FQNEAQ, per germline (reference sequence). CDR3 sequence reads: CASSSTSGNEQFF. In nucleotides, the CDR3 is TGTGCCAGCAGCTCGACTAGCGGCAATGAGCAGTTCTTC.

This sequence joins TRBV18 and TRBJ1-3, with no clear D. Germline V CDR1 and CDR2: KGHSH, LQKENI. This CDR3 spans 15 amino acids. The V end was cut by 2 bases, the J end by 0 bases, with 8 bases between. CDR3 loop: CASSPLTDSGNTIYF. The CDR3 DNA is TGTGCCAGCTCACCATTAACAGACTCTGGAAACACCATATATTTT.

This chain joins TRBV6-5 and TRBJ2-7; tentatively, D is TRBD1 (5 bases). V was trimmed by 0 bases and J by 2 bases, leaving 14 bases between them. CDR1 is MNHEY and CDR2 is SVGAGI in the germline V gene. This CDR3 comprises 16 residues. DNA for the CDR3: TGTGCCAGCAGTTACTCGGGGCTTTCCCTAGCCTACGAGCAGTACTTC. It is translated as CASSYSGLSLAYEQYF.

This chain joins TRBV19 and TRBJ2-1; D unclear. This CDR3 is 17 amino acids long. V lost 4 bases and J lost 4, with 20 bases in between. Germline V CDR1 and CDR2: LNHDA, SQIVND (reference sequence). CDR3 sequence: CASSSRQATYSYNEQFF. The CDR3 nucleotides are TGTGCCAGTAGTAGCCGCCAGGCCACTTACTCTTACAATGAGCAGTTCTTC.

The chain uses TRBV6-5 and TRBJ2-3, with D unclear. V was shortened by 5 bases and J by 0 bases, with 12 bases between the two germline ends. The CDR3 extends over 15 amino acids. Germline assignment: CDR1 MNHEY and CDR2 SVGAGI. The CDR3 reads CASSTTMDSTDTQYF. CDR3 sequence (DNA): TGTGCCAGCAGTACTACCATGGATAGCACAGATACGCAGTATTTT.

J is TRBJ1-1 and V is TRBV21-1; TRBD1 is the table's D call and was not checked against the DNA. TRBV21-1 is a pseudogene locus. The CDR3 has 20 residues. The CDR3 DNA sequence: TGTGCCAGCAGCACCCCGGGACAGGGAAGGCCAGAGAGCATGAACACTGAAGCTTTCTTT. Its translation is CASSTPGQGRPESMNTEAFF.

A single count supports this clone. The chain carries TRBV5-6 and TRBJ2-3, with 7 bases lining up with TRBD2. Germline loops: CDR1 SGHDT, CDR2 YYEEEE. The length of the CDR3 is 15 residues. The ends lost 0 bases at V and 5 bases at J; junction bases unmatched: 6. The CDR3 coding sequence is TGTGCCAGCAGCTTGGGACGGGGGGTAGGAGATACGCAGTATTTT. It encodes CASSLGRGVGDTQYF. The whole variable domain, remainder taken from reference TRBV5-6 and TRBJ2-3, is DAGVTQSPTHLIKTRGQQVTLRCSPKSGHDTVSWYQQALGQGPQFIFQYYEEEERQRGNFPDRFSGHQFPNYSSELNVNALLLGDSALYLCASSLGRGVGDTQYFGPGTRLTVL.

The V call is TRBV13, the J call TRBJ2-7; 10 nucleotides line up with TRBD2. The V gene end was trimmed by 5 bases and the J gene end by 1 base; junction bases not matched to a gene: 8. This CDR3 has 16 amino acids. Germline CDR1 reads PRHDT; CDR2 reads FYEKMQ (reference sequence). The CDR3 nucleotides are TGTGCCAGCAGCGAACAACTAGCGGGGCAGTCCTACGAGCAGTACTTC. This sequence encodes CASSEQLAGQSYEQYF.

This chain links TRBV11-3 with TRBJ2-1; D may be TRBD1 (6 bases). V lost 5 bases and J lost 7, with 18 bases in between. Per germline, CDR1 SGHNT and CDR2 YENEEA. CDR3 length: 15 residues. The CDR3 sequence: CASSPSGTLDNEQFF. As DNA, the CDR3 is TGTGCCAGCAGCCCCTCCGGGACATTGGATAATGAGCAGTTCTTC.

Here the CDR3 DNA reads TGTGCCAGCAGTCCCCGGGACAAAGAAGAGACCCAGTACTTC. Its translation is CASSPRDKEETQYF. V usage is TRBV7-9 and J usage is TRBJ2-5, with D tentatively TRBD1 (6 bases). The CDR3 extends over 14 amino acids. The V and J ends lost 6 bases and 3 bases respectively, with 14 bases between them. Germline V gene data show CDR1 as SEHNR and CDR2 as FQNEAQ (reference sequence).

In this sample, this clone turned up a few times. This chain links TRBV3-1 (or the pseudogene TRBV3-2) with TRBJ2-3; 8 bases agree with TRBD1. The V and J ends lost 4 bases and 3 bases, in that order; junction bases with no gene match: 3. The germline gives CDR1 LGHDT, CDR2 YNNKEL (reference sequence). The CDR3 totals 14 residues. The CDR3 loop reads CASSRDRRTDTQYF. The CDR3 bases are TGTGCCAGCAGCCGGGACAGGAGGACAGATACGCAGTATTTT.

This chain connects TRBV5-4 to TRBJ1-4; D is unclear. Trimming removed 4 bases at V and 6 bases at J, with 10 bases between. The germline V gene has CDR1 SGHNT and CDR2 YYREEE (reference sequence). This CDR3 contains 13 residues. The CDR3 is CASSLIGDEKLFF. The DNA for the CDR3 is TGTGCCAGCAGCCTGATCGGAGATGAAAAACTGTTTTTT.

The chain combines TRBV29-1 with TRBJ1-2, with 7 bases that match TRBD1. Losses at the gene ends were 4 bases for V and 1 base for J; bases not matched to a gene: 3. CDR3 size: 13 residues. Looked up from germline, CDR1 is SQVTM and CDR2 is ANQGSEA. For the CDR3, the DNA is TGCAGCGTTGGGGACAGTCTTAACTATGGCTACACCTTC. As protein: CSVGDSLNYGYTF.

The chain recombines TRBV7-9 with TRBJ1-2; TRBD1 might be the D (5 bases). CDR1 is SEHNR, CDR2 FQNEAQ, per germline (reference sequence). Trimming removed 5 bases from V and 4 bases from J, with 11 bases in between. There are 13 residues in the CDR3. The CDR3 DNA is TGTGCCAGCAGCGAGACAGCCACCTATGGCTACACCTTC. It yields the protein CASSETATYGYTF.

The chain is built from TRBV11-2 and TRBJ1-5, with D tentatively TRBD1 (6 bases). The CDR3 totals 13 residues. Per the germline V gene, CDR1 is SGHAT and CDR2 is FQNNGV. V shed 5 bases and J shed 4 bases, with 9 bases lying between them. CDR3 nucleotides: TGTGCCAGCAGCCTGGACAGAAATCAGCCCCAGCATTTT. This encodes CASSLDRNQPQHF.

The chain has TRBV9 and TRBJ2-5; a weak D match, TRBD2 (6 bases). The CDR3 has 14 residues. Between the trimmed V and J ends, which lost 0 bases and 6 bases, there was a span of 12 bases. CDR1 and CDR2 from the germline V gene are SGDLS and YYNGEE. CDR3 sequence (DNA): TGTGCCAGCAGCGTAGGACTAGGTGAGAAGACCCAGTACTTC. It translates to CASSVGLGEKTQYF.

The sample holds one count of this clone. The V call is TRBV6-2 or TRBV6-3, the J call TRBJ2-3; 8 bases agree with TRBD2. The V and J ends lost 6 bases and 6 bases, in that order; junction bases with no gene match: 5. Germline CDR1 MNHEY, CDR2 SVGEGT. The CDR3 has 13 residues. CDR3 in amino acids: CASSRGGGDTQYF. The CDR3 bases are TGTGCCAGCAGCCGGGGGGGCGGGGATACGCAGTATTTT.

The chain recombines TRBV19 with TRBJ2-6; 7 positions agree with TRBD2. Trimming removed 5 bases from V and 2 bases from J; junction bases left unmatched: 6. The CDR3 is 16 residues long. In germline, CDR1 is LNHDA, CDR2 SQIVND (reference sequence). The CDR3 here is CASSPRAGAGANVLTF. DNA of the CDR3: TGTGCCAGTAGTCCCCGTGCGGGGGCTGGGGCCAACGTCCTGACTTTC.

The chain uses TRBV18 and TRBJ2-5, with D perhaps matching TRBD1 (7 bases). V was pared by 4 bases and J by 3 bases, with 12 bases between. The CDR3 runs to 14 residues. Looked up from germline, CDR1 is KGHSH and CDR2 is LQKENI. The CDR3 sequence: CASSRLGQEETQYF. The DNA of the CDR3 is TGTGCCAGCTCACGACTAGGACAGGAAGAGACCCAGTACTTC.